This T cell receptor (beta chain) originates from a study of T cell responses to AZD1222 COVID-19 vaccine. The study's findings and limits: Among AZD1222 vaccinees, only five or six were seropositive at baseline. Close to half of spike-specific TCRs reportedly recognize unmutated variant regions. The sample set comprised mostly white British donors with more females, and clonal diversity was possibly underestimated. Spike-specific TCR breadth and depth both grew after two AZD1222 doses.

TCRdb's table, derived via immunoSEQ multiplex PCR, lists solely in-frame clones and lacks some. The sample yields 120,000 to 150,000 clones, around nine tenths seen once. This CDR3 region has 16 residues. The V and J ends lost 2 bases and 2 bases, in that order; junction bases with no gene match: 8. Germline lookup yields CDR1 KGHSH and CDR2 LQKENI. Points on this clone: Its antigen is unidentified.

The chain links TRBV18 to TRBJ2-7; TRBD1 agrees at 8 bases. This sequence originates from an adult in good health. The sample here was peripheral blood, taken on day 0 of AZD1222 vaccination. Here the CDR3 DNA reads TGTGCCAGCTCACCATCGGCCGGGACAGGTGCCTACGAGCAGTACTTC. It codes for CASSPSAGTGAYEQYF.